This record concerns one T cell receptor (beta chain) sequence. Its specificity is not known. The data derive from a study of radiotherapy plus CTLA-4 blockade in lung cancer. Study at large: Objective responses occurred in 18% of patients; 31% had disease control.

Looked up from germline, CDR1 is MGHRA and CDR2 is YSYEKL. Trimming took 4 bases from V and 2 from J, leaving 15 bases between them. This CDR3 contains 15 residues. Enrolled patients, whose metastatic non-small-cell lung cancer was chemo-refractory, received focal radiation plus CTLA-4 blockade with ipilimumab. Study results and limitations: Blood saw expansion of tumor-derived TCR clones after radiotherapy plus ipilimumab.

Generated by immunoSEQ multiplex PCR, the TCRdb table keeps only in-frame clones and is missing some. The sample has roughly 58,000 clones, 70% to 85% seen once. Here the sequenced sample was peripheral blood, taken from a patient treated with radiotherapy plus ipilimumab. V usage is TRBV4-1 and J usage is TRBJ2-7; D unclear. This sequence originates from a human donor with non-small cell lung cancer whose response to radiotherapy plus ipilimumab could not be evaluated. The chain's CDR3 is CASSPSLTHAYEQYF. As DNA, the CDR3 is TGCGCCAGCAGCCCATCTTTGACTCATGCCTACGAGCAGTACTTC.